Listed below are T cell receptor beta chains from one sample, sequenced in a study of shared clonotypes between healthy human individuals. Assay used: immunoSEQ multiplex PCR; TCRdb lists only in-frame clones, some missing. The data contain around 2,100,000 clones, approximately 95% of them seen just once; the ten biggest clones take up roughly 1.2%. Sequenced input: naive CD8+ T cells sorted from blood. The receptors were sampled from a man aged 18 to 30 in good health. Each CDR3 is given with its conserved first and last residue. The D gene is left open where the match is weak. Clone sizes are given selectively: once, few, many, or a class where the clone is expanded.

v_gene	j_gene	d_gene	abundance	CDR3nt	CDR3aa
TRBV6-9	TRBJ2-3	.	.	TGTGCCAGCAGTCCCCGCCTTTGGACATCCAAAGGCACAGATACGCAGTATTTT	CASSPRLWTSKGTDTQYF
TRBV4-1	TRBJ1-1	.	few	TGCGCCAGCAGCCAAGAGGGGGAGAACACTGAAGCTTTCTTT	CASSQEGENTEAFF
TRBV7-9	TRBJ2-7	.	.	TGTGCCAGCAGCTTAGCGATCAACTCCTACGAGCAGTACTTC	CASSLAINSYEQYF
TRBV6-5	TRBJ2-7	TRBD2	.	TGTGCCAGCAGTTTAGCGGGAGACGAGCAGTACTTC	CASSLAGDEQYF
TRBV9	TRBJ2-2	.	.	TGTGCCAGCAGCGCTGGACTGGCGAACACCGGGGAGCTGTTTTTT	CASSAGLANTGELFF
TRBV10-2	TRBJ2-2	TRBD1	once	TGCGCCAGCAGGGGGGACAGGGGGGAATCCACCGGGGAGCTGTTTTTT	CASRGDRGESTGELFF
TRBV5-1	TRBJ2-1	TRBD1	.	TGCGCCAGCAGCTTGGAGGGGGCAAATGAGCAGTTCTTC	CASSLEGANEQFF
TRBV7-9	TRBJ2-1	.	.	TGTGCCAGCAGCCCGAGTTGGGGGGAATACAATGAGCAGTTCTTC	CASSPSWGEYNEQFF
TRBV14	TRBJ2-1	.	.	TGTGCCAGCAGCCAAGGATGGGATGAGCAGTTCTTC	CASSQGWDEQFF
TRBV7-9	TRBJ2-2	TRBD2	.	TGTGCCAGCAGCTCAACTAGCGGGGGGACCGGGGAGCTGTTTTTT	CASSSTSGGTGELFF
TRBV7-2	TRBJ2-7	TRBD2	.	TGTGCCAGCAGCCCCTGGACTAGCGGAACCTACGAGCAGTACTTC	CASSPWTSGTYEQYF
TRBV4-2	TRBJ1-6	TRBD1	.	TGTGCCAGCACCTACAGGGGGAGCTCCTATAATTCACCCCTCCACTTT	CASTYRGSSYNSPLHF
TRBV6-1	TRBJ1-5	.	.	TGTGCCAGCACTCCCGGGGGGCACAATCAGCCCCAGCATTTT	CASTPGGHNQPQHF
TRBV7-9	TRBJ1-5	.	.	TGTGCCAGCAGCTTAGGAGGGTCGCCCCAGCATTTT	CASSLGGSPQHF
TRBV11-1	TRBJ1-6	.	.	TGTGCCAGCAGCTTAGACCGGGATTATAATTCACCCCTCCACTTT	CASSLDRDYNSPLHF
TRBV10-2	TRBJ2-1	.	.	TGCGCCAGCAGTGATTTGAGTGGACAAACTGAGCAGTTCTTC	CASSDLSGQTEQFF
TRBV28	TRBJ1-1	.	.	TGTGCCAGCAGTCCTATGACAGGCGAGAACACTGAAGCTTTCTTT	CASSPMTGENTEAFF
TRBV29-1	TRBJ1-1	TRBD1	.	TGCAGCGCCGTAAGGTGGGACAGAGGGCCTGAAGCTTTCTTT	CSAVRWDRGPEAFF
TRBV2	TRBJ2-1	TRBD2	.	TGTGCCAGCAGCGAGACTAGCGGGGTGTACAATGAGCAGTTCTTC	CASSETSGVYNEQFF